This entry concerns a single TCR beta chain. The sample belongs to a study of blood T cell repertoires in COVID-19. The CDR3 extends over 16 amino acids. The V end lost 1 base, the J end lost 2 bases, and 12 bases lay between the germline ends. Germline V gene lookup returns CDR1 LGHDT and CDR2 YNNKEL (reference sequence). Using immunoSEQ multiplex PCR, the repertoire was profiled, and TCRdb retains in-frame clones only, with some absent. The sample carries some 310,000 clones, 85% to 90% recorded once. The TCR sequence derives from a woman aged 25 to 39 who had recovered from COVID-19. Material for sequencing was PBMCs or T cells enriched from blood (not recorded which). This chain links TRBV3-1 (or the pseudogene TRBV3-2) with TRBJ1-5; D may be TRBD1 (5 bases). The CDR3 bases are TGTGCCAGCAGCCAAGGCCTTCAACAGGGCAATCAGCCCCAGCATTTT. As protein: CASSQGLQQGNQPQHF.